The 30 T cell receptor beta chains below all came from one sample that was sequenced in a study of blood T cell repertoires in COVID-19. This table comes from immunoSEQ multiplex PCR, and its TCRdb copy is limited to in-frame clones, with some not included. The sample consists of a few hundred thousand clones, 80% to 90% of them appearing once. Input material: PBMCs or T cells enriched from blood (not recorded which). Receptors were obtained from a man aged 25 to 40 who had recovered from COVID-19.

The J gene is TRBJ1-2, the V gene TRBV12-3 or TRBV12-4, with TRBD1 matching 9 bases. The CDR3 runs to 13 residues. The V gene end was trimmed by 3 bases and the J gene end by 8 bases; junction bases not matched to a gene: 4. The CDR3 DNA is TGTGCCAGCAGTTTCCCGACAGGGGGAGGCTACACCTTC. Encoded protein: CASSFPTGGGYTF.

The gene calls are TRBV4-2 and TRBJ1-1; no clear D gene. Germline V lookup: CDR1 LGHNA, CDR2 YNFKEQ. The V end lost 4 bases, the J end lost 1 base, and 19 bases lay between the germline ends. This CDR3 contains 17 residues. This CDR3 reads CASSPSQASLGNTEAFF. The CDR3 region has the DNA TGTGCCAGCAGCCCATCTCAAGCCTCCCTAGGGAACACTGAAGCTTTCTTT.

This chain uses TRBV5-1 with TRBJ1-5; D ambiguous. This CDR3 has 18 residues. From germline, CDR1 is SGHRS and CDR2 YFSETQ. V was cut by 0 bases and J by 0 bases, with 16 bases left in between. The chain's CDR3 is CASSLGASPVNSNQPQHF. The CDR3 nucleotides read TGCGCCAGCAGCTTGGGGGCATCCCCCGTAAATAGCAATCAGCCCCAGCATTTT.

The genes are TRBV5-5 and TRBJ1-1, with 8 bases that match TRBD1. Trimming removed 0 bases from V and 5 bases from J; junction bases left unmatched: 6. The CDR3 length is 15 residues. Germline CDR1 reads SGHKS; CDR2 reads YYEKEE (reference sequence). The CDR3 DNA reads TGTGCCAGCAGCTTGGAGGCAGGGGGCGAGACTGAAGCTTTCTTT. Protein: CASSLEAGGETEAFF.

The chain combines TRBV6-9 with TRBJ1-1; tentatively, D is TRBD1 (5 bases). The CDR3 spans 13 residues. V was pared by 8 bases and J by 1 base, with 11 bases between. Germline V gene lookup returns CDR1 MNHGY and CDR2 SVAAGI. The DNA of the CDR3 is TGTGCCAGCGACAGAAAAAGGAACACTGAAGCTTTCTTT. Protein sequence: CASDRKRNTEAFF.

This sequence joins TRBV6-1 and TRBJ2-5; the D gene is possibly TRBD2 (6 bases). CDR1 is MNHNS and CDR2 is SASEGT in the germline V gene. Trimming removed 1 base from V and 5 bases from J, with 14 bases in between. This CDR3 region has 15 residues. The CDR3, as DNA: TGTGCCAGCAGTGAAGGTCTTGGAGGGGTGGAGACCCAGTACTTC. It is translated as CASSEGLGGVETQYF.

On this clone: This sample also contains other DNA sequences that code for the same CDR3. V and J are TRBV9 and TRBJ1-2; no definite D call. This CDR3 contains 14 residues. CDR1 SGDLS and CDR2 YYNGEE come from the germline V gene. V lost 0 bases and J 0 bases, leaving 6 bases between the germline ends. The CDR3 DNA reads as TGTGCCAGCAGCGTAGGGGGAGCTAACTATGGCTACACCTTC. Its protein product is CASSVGGANYGYTF.

V gene TRBV5-6 combines with J gene TRBJ1-5, with D unclear. This CDR3 spans 15 amino acids. V was trimmed by 0 bases and J by 7 bases, leaving 14 bases between them. Germline V lookup: CDR1 SGHDT, CDR2 YYEEEE. CDR3 nucleotides: TGTGCCAGCAGCTTGGCATCTATCGGGAAGCAGCCCCAGCATTTT. Its protein product is CASSLASIGKQPQHF.

The V call is TRBV11-2, the J call TRBJ1-6; D is unresolved. CDR3 length: 15 residues. The germline V and J ends were trimmed by 1 base and 7 bases, with 11 bases remaining between them. The germline gives CDR1 SGHAT, CDR2 FQNNGV. The CDR3 sequence: CASSLAAGLNSPLHF. Here the CDR3 DNA reads TGTGCCAGCAGCTTAGCGGCAGGACTGAATTCACCCCTCCACTTT.

The V call is TRBV7-2, the J call TRBJ2-1, with D possibly matching TRBD1 (5 bases). This CDR3 is 15 amino acids long. The germline V gene encodes CDR1 SGHTA and CDR2 FQGNSA. V dropped 5 bases and J dropped 6 bases, with 17 bases sitting between them. The CDR3 here is CASSPQWGFFNEQFF. DNA for the CDR3: TGTGCCAGCAGCCCACAATGGGGCTTCTTCAATGAGCAGTTCTTC. Complete variable domain (other parts from reference TRBV7-2 and TRBJ2-1): GAGVSQSPSNKVTEKGKDVELRCDPISGHTALYWYRQSLGQGLEFLIYFQGNSAPDKSGLPSDRFSAERTGGSVSTLTIQRTQQEDSAVYLCASSPQWGFFNEQFFGPGTRLTVL.

The J gene is TRBJ1-5, the V gene TRBV7-9; D is uncertain. This CDR3 has 14 residues. Per the germline V gene, CDR1 is SEHNR and CDR2 is FQNEAQ (reference sequence). Trimming took 0 bases from V and 4 from J, leaving 7 bases between them. CDR3 amino acids: CASSLAGGNQPQHF. The CDR3 region has the DNA TGTGCCAGCAGCTTAGCCGGCGGAAATCAGCCCCAGCATTTT. Drawing the rest from reference TRBV7-9 and TRBJ1-5, the complete variable domain is DTGVSQNPRHKITKRGQNVTFRCDPISEHNRLYWYRQTLGQGPEFLTYFQNEAQLEKSRLLSDRFSAERPKGSFSTLEIQRTEQGDSAMYLCASSLAGGNQPQHFGDGTRLSIL.

This clone has just one count. The CDR3 DNA sequence: TGTGCCAGCAGCCAAGAACCACAGGATATTCATACGCAGTATTTT. Protein product: CASSQEPQDIHTQYF. The V call is TRBV14, the J call TRBJ2-3, with TRBD1 as a possible D gene (5 bases). The germline gives CDR1 SGHDN, CDR2 FVKESK. The CDR3 sequence is 15 residues long. V lost 0 bases, J lost 7 bases, and 14 bases lay in between.

The chain links TRBV5-6 to TRBJ2-1; tentative D call: TRBD1 (5 bases). CDR3 length equals 17 residues. The germline gives CDR1 SGHDT, CDR2 YYEEEE. Trimming shortened V by 0 bases and J by 10 bases, and 23 bases separated the two germline ends. CDR3 in DNA: TGTGCCAGCAGCTTGGATCGGCAGGGCGTAATTTCCCGAGAGCAGTTCTTC. This sequence encodes CASSLDRQGVISREQFF.

The CDR3 loop reads CASSPINLAGDYEQYF. DNA of the CDR3: TGTGCCAGCAGCCCTATTAATCTAGCGGGGGACTACGAGCAGTACTTC. This chain connects TRBV11-2 to TRBJ2-7; 10 bases are shared with TRBD2. Germline trimming cut 5 bases from V and 3 bases from J; bases unmatched to any gene: 10. The CDR3 totals 16 residues. Germline assignment: CDR1 SGHAT and CDR2 FQNNGV.

The chain uses TRBV5-1 and TRBJ1-4; D remains ambiguous. Deletions cut 0 bases from V and 4 bases from J, with 4 bases between. The CDR3 is made up of 13 amino acids. Germline-derived CDR1 and CDR2 are SGHRS and YFSETQ. The CDR3 nucleotides are TGCGCCAGCAGCTTGGAGCGTAATGAAAAACTGTTTTTT. Its translation: CASSLERNEKLFF. Together with reference TRBV5-1 and TRBJ1-4, the CDR3 gives the full variable domain: KAGVTQTPRYLIKTRGQQVTLSCSPISGHRSVSWYQQTPGQGLQFLFEYFSETQRNKGNFPGRFSGRQFSNSRSEMNVSTLELGDSALYLCASSLERNEKLFFGSGTQLSVL.

The chain combines TRBV19 with TRBJ1-1, with D uncertain. V was trimmed by 6 bases and J by 3 bases, leaving 17 bases between them. The CDR3 consists of 15 residues. CDR1 and CDR2 from the germline V gene are LNHDA and SQIVND (reference sequence). The CDR3 here is CASRSDTLRDTEAFF. In DNA form, the CDR3 reads TGTGCCAGTAGGTCCGACACCCTGAGAGACACTGAAGCTTTCTTT.

This clone was recorded only once. CDR3 in DNA: TGTGCCAGCAGAAATACCACCGAGCTCTATGGCTACACCTTC. Translated, it gives CASRNTTELYGYTF. The chain combines TRBV27 with TRBJ1-2; no reliable D call. Trimming left V 6 bases short and J 4 bases short, with 15 bases between. Germline V gives CDR1 MNHEY, CDR2 SMNVEV (reference sequence). The length of the CDR3 is 14 residues.

This clone was seen once. This chain connects TRBV5-1 to TRBJ2-1; 9 bases align to TRBD2. This CDR3 comprises 18 residues. The V and J ends lost 0 bases and 7 bases, in that order; junction bases with no gene match: 14. Germline V lookup: CDR1 SGHRS, CDR2 YFSETQ. CDR3 protein: CASSLDGTAGGLSNEQFF. For the CDR3, the DNA is TGCGCCAGCAGCTTGGATGGCACGGCGGGGGGGCTAAGTAATGAGCAGTTCTTC.

The chain recombines TRBV7-9 with TRBJ1-4; TRBD1 matches 7 bases. The CDR3 totals 16 residues. J gave up 0 bases and V 5 bases, and 6 bases lay outside the gene matches. The germline gives CDR1 SEHNR, CDR2 FQNEAQ (reference sequence). The CDR3 nucleotides are TGTGCCAGCAGCCGAAGGGACAGCCCAACTAATGAAAAACTGTTTTTT. It encodes CASSRRDSPTNEKLFF.

The chain links TRBV5-1 to TRBJ1-1; D is ambiguous. The CDR3 is 13 residues long. Germline V CDR1 and CDR2: SGHRS, YFSETQ. The V and J ends lost 7 bases and 2 bases respectively, with 12 bases between them. CDR3 coding DNA: TGCGCCAGCTCCTCCCCCCCCAACACTGAAGCTTTCTTT. This gives the protein CASSSPPNTEAFF. The full variable domain, rest sourced from reference TRBV5-1 and TRBJ1-1, is KAGVTQTPRYLIKTRGQQVTLSCSPISGHRSVSWYQQTPGQGLQFLFEYFSETQRNKGNFPGRFSGRQFSNSRSEMNVSTLELGDSALYLCASSSPPNTEAFFGQGTRLTVV.

The J gene is TRBJ2-1, the V gene TRBV12-3 or TRBV12-4, with D possibly being TRBD2 (7 bases). Trimming shortened V by 7 bases and J by 6 bases, and 13 bases separated the two germline ends. This CDR3 contains 13 residues. The CDR3 coding sequence is TGTGCCAGCACCATAGGGGGGGGCAATGAGCAGTTCTTC. This encodes CASTIGGGNEQFF.

This clone occurred a few times. The chain combines TRBV20-1 with TRBJ2-5; TRBD1 agrees at 7 bases. V was pared by 3 bases and J by 5 bases, with 9 bases of the junction left unmatched. CDR1 and CDR2 (germline): DFQATT, SNEGSKA (reference sequence). The CDR3 has 14 residues. The CDR3 DNA sequence: TGCAGTGCTAGTTTAGGGGGCGGAGAGGAGACCCAGTACTTC. Translation: CSASLGGGEETQYF.

J is TRBJ1-1 and V is TRBV5-1; tentatively, D is TRBD1 (5 bases). The germline CDR1 and CDR2 sequences are SGHRS and YFSETQ. The CDR3 has 16 residues. Trimming removed 0 bases at V and 2 bases at J, with 14 bases between. This chain's CDR3 is CASSLDRQGFNTEAFF. For the CDR3, the DNA is TGCGCCAGCAGCTTGGATCGGCAGGGTTTTAACACTGAAGCTTTCTTT.

DNA of the CDR3: TGTGCCAGCAGCCGCGGAGAACAGGGGGTTCTTGGCTACACCTTC. Its protein product is CASSRGEQGVLGYTF. This chain uses TRBV6-5 with TRBJ1-2; 8 bases map to TRBD1. CDR3 length equals 15 residues. Germline-derived CDR1 and CDR2 are MNHEY and SVGAGI. The V gene end was trimmed by 6 bases and the J gene end by 7 bases; junction bases not matched to a gene: 13.

V usage is TRBV10-3 and J usage is TRBJ2-7, with 10 bases fitting TRBD1. The CDR3 sequence is 15 residues long. Looked up from germline, CDR1 is ENHRY and CDR2 is SYGVKD. The junction had 11 bases not matched to a gene; V was cut back by 8 bases and J by 4 bases. CDR3 DNA sequence: TGTGCCATCTCATCACCCGGGACAGGGGAGTACGAGCAGTACTTC. This codes for CAISSPGTGEYEQYF.

This clone was observed a few times. CDR3 protein: CASRGNRGNSPLHF. The CDR3 nucleotides read TGTGCCAGCCGAGGGAACAGGGGCAATTCACCCCTCCACTTT. This chain links TRBV27 with TRBJ1-6; 7 nucleotides match TRBD1. J gave up 7 bases and V 8 bases, and 8 bases lay outside the gene matches. Germline loops: CDR1 MNHEY, CDR2 SMNVEV (reference sequence). This CDR3 has 14 amino acids.

This chain uses TRBV5-6 with TRBJ1-2, with D uncertain. V lost 3 bases and J 0 bases, leaving 15 bases between the germline ends. Per the germline V gene, CDR1 is SGHDT and CDR2 is YYEEEE. This CDR3 contains 16 residues. The CDR3 reads CASSYEQLHSNYGYTF. As DNA, the CDR3 is TGTGCCAGCAGCTACGAACAGCTACACTCTAACTATGGCTACACCTTC.

The chain recombines TRBV2 with TRBJ2-1, with 9 bases matching TRBD2. The CDR3 totals 14 residues. Germline V lookup: CDR1 SNHLY, CDR2 FYNNEI. Trimming removed 6 bases from V and 2 bases from J; junction bases left unmatched: 2. In nucleotides, the CDR3 is TGTGCCAGCAGGTTAGCGGGGGCCTACAATGAGCAGTTCTTC. This codes for CASRLAGAYNEQFF.

V and J are TRBV3-1 (or the pseudogene TRBV3-2) and TRBJ2-7, with D perhaps TRBD1 (5 bases). The V and J ends lost 3 bases and 6 bases respectively, with 6 bases between them. Germline lookup yields CDR1 LGHDT and CDR2 YNNKEL (reference sequence). This CDR3 comprises 11 residues. The CDR3 sequence is CASSQGPEQYF. The CDR3 nucleotides read TGTGCCAGCAGCCAGGGGCCCGAGCAGTACTTC.

This clone was observed a single time. The genes are TRBV6-6 and TRBJ1-3; no firm D call. The CDR3 runs to 15 residues. Germline-derived CDR1 and CDR2 are MNHNY and SVGAGI (reference sequence). With 4 bases removed from V and 0 bases from J, the gap between germline ends came to 10 bases. The CDR3 is CASSWAPRSGNTIYF. CDR3 DNA: TGTGCCAGCAGTTGGGCTCCCCGCTCTGGAAACACCATATATTTT.